Presented here are 5 T cell receptor beta chains from one specimen sequenced in a study of blood T cells in healthy people across ages. Using a J-beta primer mix together with a sample-barcoded 5' primer, a second PCR was run for roughly 7 to 11 cycles. TCRdb re-called the 5' RACE reads with MiXCR, one entry per CDR3 protein. The sample holds about 1,500,000 distinct CDR3 sequences, roughly 30% seen once. Sequencing input: blood. Every receptor here comes from a woman in her twenties or thirties in good health.

This chain joins TRBV12-3 or TRBV12-4 and TRBJ2-7, with 9 nucleotides matching TRBD1. The V gene end was trimmed by 7 bases and the J gene end by 5 bases; junction bases not matched to a gene: 12. The CDR3 is made up of 15 amino acids. The CDR3 is CASNPGTGRFDEQYF. The CDR3 DNA reads as TGTGCCAGCAACCCGGGGACAGGGAGGTTTGACGAGCAGTACTTC.

The genes are TRBV5-1 and TRBJ1-3, with D unclear. V was pared by 0 bases and J by 8 bases, with 12 bases between. This CDR3 has 14 residues. Germline V gene lookup returns CDR1 SGHRS and CDR2 YFSETQ. The CDR3 nucleotides are TGCGCCAGCAGCTTGGGAGGGATTGTCGACACCATATATTTT. Translation gives CASSLGGIVDTIYF. Looking up the rest from reference TRBV5-1 and TRBJ1-3 gives the full variable domain: KAGVTQTPRYLIKTRGQQVTLSCSPISGHRSVSWYQQTPGQGLQFLFEYFSETQRNKGNFPGRFSGRQFSNSRSEMNVSTLELGDSALYLCASSLGGIVDTIYFGEGSWLTVV.

Here the CDR3 DNA reads TGTGCCAGCAGCGTAGACGGAAACCAAGAGACCCAGTACTTC. It is translated as CASSVDGNQETQYF. The chain carries TRBV9 and TRBJ2-5; D not resolved. CDR1 and CDR2 from the germline V gene are SGDLS and YYNGEE. This CDR3 contains 14 residues. V shed 0 bases and J shed 0 bases, with 6 bases lying between them. Full variable domain (outside the CDR3, taken from reference TRBV9 and TRBJ2-5): DSGVTQTPKHLITATGQRVTLRCSPRSGDLSVYWYQQSLDQGLQFLIQYYNGEERAKGNILERFSAQQFPDLHSELNLSSLELGDSALYFCASSVDGNQETQYFGPGTRLLVL.

This chain connects TRBV2 to TRBJ2-5; 9 bases are a match to TRBD1. In germline, CDR1 is SNHLY, CDR2 FYNNEI. With 4 bases clipped from V and 11 bases from J, the junction kept 11 bases outside the gene matches. This CDR3 has 14 residues. The CDR3 nucleotides read TGTGCCAGCAGTGTCGCGGGACAGGGACTAAAGCAGTACTTC. It codes for CASSVAGQGLKQYF.

This clonotype occurred a few times. The chain recombines TRBV20-1 with TRBJ2-1; D may be TRBD1 or TRBD2 (5 bases each). Germline assignment: CDR1 DFQATT and CDR2 SNEGSKA (reference sequence). The CDR3 is 11 amino acids. Trimming removed 0 bases at V and 12 bases at J, with 9 bases between. CDR3 loop: CSAREVGPQFF. The CDR3 DNA follows: TGCAGTGCTAGAGAGGTGGGACCGCAGTTCTTC.